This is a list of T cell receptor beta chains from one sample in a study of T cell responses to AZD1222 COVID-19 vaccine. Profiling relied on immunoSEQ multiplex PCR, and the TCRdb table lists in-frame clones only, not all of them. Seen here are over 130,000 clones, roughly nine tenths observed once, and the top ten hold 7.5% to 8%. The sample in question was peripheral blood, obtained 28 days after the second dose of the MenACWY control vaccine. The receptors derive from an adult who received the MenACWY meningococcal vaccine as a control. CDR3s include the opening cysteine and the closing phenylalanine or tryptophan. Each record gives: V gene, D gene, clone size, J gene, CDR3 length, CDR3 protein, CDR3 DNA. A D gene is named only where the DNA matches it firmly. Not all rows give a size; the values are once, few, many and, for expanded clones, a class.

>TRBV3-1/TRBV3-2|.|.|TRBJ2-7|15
CASSQDPLGFHEQYF
TGTGCCAGCAGCCAAGATCCATTGGGGTTTCACGAGCAGTACTTC
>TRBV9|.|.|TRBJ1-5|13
CASSVQGNQPQHF
TGTGCCAGCAGCGTACAAGGGAATCAGCCCCAGCATTTT
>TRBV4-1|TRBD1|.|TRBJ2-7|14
CASSQGQGAYEQYF
TGCGCCAGCAGCCAAGGACAGGGGGCCTACGAGCAGTACTTC
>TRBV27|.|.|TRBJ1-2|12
CASSFILDGYTF
TGTGCCAGCAGTTTTATCCTAGATGGCTACACCTTC
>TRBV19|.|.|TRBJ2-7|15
CASSMVGREPYEQYF
TGTGCCAGTAGTATGGTGGGTCGGGAACCCTACGAGCAGTACTTC
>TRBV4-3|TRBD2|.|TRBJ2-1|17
CASSQEPGTSSYNEQFF
TGCGCCAGCAGCCAAGAGCCCGGGACTAGCAGCTACAATGAGCAGTTCTTC
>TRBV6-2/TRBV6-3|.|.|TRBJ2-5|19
CASSYPTWSQGLYQETQYF
TGTGCCAGCAGTTACCCGACGTGGAGCCAGGGGTTGTACCAAGAGACCCAGTACTTC
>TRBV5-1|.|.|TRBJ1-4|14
CASSSTGTNEKLFF
TGCGCCAGCAGCTCGACAGGTACTAATGAAAAACTGTTTTTT
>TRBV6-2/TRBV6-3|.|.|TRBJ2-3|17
CASSYGFWLTSTDTQYF
TGTGCCAGCAGTTACGGGTTCTGGCTAACTAGCACAGATACGCAGTATTTT
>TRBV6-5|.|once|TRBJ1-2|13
CALNRQGTSGYTF
TGTGCCCTTAACAGGCAGGGCACCTCTGGCTACACCTTC
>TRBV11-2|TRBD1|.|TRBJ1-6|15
CASSQPTGALSPLHF
TGTGCCAGCAGCCAACCTACAGGGGCACTTTCACCCCTCCACTTT
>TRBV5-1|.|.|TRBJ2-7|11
CASSSGSEQYF
TGCGCCAGCAGCTCCGGGTCCGAGCAGTACTTC
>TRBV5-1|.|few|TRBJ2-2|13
CASSLRQAGELFF
TGCGCCAGCAGCTTGCGGCAGGCCGGGGAGCTGTTTTTT
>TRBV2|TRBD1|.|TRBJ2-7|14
CASRGTGGAAELLF
TGTGCCAGCAGGGGGACAGGGGGAGCGGCAGAACTACTCTTC
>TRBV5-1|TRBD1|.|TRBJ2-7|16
CASSLAIGQGTYEQYF
TGCGCCAGCAGCTTGGCGATCGGACAGGGTACCTACGAGCAGTACTTC
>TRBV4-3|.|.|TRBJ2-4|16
CASSQDVGGSKNIQYF
TGCGCCAGCAGCCAAGATGTTGGGGGGTCCAAAAACATTCAGTACTTC
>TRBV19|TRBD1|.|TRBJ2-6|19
CASIDVAGQGFPGANVLTF
TGTGCCAGTATCGATGTCGCGGGACAGGGGTTTCCAGGGGCCAACGTCCTGACTTTC
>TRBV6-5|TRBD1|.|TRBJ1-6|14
CASSYGDRDSPLHF
TGTGCCAGCAGTTACGGGGACAGGGATTCACCCCTCCACTTT
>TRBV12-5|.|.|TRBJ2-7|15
CASRLGQVGFYEQYF
TGTGCTTCCCGCCTTGGGCAGGTGGGATTCTACGAGCAGTACTTC
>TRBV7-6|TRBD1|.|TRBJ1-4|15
CASSPRQGANEKLFF
TGTGCCAGCAGCCCCCGACAGGGGGCTAATGAAAAACTGTTTTTT
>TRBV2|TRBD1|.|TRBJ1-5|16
CASSGTGVVGNQPQHF
TGTGCCAGCAGTGGGACAGGGGTTGTGGGCAATCAGCCCCAGCATTTT
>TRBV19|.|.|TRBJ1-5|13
CASSIGQDQPQHF
TGTGCCAGTAGTATAGGTCAGGATCAGCCCCAGCATTTT
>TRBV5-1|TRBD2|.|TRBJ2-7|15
CASSFLTGLAYEQYF
TGCGCCAGCAGCTTCCTCACGGGACTAGCCTACGAGCAGTACTTC
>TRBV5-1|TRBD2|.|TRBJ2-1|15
CASSFGLAGADEQFF
TGCGCCAGCAGCTTTGGACTAGCGGGAGCAGATGAGCAGTTCTTC
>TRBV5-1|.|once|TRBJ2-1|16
CASSFSRDGIDNEQFF
TGCGCCAGCAGTTTTAGCCGGGACGGAATAGACAATGAGCAGTTCTTC
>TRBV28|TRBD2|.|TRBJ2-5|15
CASSLVAGDQETQYF
TGTGCCAGCAGTTTAGTAGCGGGGGACCAAGAGACCCAGTACTTC
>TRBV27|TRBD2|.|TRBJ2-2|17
CASMPSSGRAVAGELFF
TGTGCCAGCATGCCTTCTAGCGGGAGGGCCGTTGCCGGGGAGCTGTTTTTT
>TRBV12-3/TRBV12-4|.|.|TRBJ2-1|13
CASSLVAGAGQFF
TGTGCCAGCAGTTTAGTGGCGGGGGCGGGGCAGTTCTTC
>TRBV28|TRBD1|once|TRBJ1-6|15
CASSPAGQGNSPLHF
TGTGCCAGCAGTCCGGCCGGACAGGGTAATTCACCCCTCCACTTT
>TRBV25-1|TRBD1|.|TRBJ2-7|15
CASTQWAGGVYEQYF
TGTGCCAGCACCCAATGGGCAGGGGGCGTCTACGAGCAGTACTTC
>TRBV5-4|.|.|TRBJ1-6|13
CASSLETNSPLHF
TGTGCCAGCAGCCTAGAGACAAATTCACCCCTCCACTTT